This T cell receptor beta chain was captured by sequencing in a study of vaccination and CD4 T cells after COVID-19. A note on this clonotype: The antigen remains undetermined.

This sample's treatment: approximately 11-day PBMC culture with coronavirus spike peptide pools or control peptides (ViraFEST assay). The Oncomine TCR Beta short-read assay generated sequence data from the DNA of cultured CD4+ T cells. TCRdb used MiXCR to reprocess the PCR reads, holding one entry per CDR3 protein. The sample contains 15,000 to 20,000 distinct CDR3 sequences, 40% to 65% of which appear only once. CDR1 and CDR2 from the germline V gene are SGHVS and FQNEAQ. CDR3 size: 14 residues. V was shortened by 6 bases and J by 0 bases, with 9 bases between the two germline ends. Sequenced sample: CD4+ T cells from blood, cultured in vitro. The chain combines TRBV7-8 with TRBJ1-3, with D hard to call. The TCR comes from a human donor who had recovered from COVID-19. The CDR3 DNA is TGTGCCAGCAGGGCCCCAAGCTCTGGAAACACCATATATTTT. Protein: CASRAPSSGNTIYF.